The T cell receptor (beta chain) described here comes from a study of T cell changes during pregnancy in multiple sclerosis. This table comes from immunoSEQ multiplex PCR, and its TCRdb copy is limited to in-frame clones, with some not included. Counted here are about 81,000 clones, over 90% occurring once; the ten biggest clones make up over 2%. The sample holds one count of this clone. Sequenced here: peripheral blood, sampled in the third trimester of pregnancy. The TCR comes from a female donor with multiple sclerosis, enrolled in a pregnancy study.

The CDR3, as DNA: TGTGCCAGCGGCGGGGGGTTGTCAGATACGCAGTATTTT. Translating gives CASGGGLSDTQYF. V gene TRBV2 combines with J gene TRBJ2-3; 8 nucleotides agree with TRBD2. V dropped 8 bases and J dropped 4; count of bases not matched to a gene: 5. The CDR3 is made up of 13 amino acids. Germline V gene lookup returns CDR1 SNHLY and CDR2 FYNNEI.